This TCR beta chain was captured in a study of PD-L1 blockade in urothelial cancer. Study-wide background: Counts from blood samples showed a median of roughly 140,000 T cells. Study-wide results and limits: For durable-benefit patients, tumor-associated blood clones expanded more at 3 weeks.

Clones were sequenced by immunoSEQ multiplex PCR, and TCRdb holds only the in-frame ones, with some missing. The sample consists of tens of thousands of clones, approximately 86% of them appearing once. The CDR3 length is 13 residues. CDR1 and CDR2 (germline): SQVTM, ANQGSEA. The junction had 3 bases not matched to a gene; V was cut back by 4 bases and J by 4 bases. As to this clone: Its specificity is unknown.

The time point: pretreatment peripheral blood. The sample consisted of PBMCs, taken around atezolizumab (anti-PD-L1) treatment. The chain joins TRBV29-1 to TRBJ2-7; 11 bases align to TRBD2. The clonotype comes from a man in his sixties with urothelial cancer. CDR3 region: CSVAPSGGYEQYF. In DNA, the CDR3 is TGCAGCGTTGCCCCTAGCGGGGGGTACGAGCAGTACTTC.